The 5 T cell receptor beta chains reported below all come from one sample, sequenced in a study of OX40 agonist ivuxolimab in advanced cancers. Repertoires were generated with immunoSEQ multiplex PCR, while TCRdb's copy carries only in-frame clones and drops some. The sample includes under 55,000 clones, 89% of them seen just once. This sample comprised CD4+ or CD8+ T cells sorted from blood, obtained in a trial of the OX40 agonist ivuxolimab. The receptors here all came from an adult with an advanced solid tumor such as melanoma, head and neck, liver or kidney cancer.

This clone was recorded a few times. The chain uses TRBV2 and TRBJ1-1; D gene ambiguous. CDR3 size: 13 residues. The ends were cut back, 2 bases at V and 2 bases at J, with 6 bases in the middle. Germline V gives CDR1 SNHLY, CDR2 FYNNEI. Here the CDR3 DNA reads TGTGCCAGCAGTGAAAGAGGAAACACTGAAGCTTTCTTT. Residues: CASSERGNTEAFF.

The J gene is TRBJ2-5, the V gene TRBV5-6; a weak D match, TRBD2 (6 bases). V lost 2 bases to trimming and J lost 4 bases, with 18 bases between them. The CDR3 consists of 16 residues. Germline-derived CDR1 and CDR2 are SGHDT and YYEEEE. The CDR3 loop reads CASSFNGWGEGETQYF. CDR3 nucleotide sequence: TGTGCCAGCAGCTTTAATGGATGGGGGGAAGGAGAGACCCAGTACTTC.

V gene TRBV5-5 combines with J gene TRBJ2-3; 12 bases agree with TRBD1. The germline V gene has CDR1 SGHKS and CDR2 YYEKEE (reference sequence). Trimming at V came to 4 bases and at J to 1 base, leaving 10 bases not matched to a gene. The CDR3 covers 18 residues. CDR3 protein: CASSRDRGPKTGTDTQYF. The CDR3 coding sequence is TGTGCCAGCAGCCGGGACAGGGGGCCTAAAACGGGCACAGATACGCAGTATTTT. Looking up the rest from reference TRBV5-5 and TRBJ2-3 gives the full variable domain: DAGVTQSPTHLIKTRGQQVTLRCSPISGHKSVSWYQQVLGQGPQFIFQYYEKEERGRGNFPDRFSARQFPNYSSELNVNALLLGDSALYLCASSRDRGPKTGTDTQYFGPGTRLTVL.

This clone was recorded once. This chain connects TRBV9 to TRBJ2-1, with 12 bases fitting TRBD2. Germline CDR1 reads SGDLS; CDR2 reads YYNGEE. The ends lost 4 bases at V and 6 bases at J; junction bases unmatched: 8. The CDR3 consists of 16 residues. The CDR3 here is CASSPRTSGGSNEQFF. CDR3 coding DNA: TGTGCCAGCAGCCCTCGCACTAGCGGGGGGAGCAATGAGCAGTTCTTC.

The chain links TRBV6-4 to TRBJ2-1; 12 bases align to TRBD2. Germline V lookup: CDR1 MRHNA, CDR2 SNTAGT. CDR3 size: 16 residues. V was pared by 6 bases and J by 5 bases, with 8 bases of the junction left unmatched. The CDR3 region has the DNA TGTGCCAGCAGCCCAACCGGACTAGCGGGGAACAATGAGCAGTTCTTC. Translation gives CASSPTGLAGNNEQFF.